Sequencing of this T cell receptor beta chain was carried out in a study of neurological immune-mediated disorders. This clonotype was counted between two and nine times. Per sequencing run, 15-18 subjects together gave over 200 million TCR-beta sequences. In TCRdb, the 5' RACE reads were re-called with MiXCR into one record per CDR3 protein. The sample holds about 59,000 distinct CDR3 sequences, 3% to 4% seen once. The sample was PBMCs. The clonotype comes from a woman aged 30 to 39 with multiple sclerosis.

This CDR3 reads CSAAQREGLMQEQFF. The CDR3 bases are TGCAGTGCCGCACAGCGGGAGGGACTAATGCAAGAGCAGTTCTTC. This chain joins TRBV20-1 and TRBJ2-1; 10 bases map to TRBD2. CDR1 is DFQATT, CDR2 SNEGSKA, per germline (reference sequence). The trim removed 6 bases at V and 10 bases at J, leaving 15 bases unmatched. This CDR3 is 15 amino acids long.